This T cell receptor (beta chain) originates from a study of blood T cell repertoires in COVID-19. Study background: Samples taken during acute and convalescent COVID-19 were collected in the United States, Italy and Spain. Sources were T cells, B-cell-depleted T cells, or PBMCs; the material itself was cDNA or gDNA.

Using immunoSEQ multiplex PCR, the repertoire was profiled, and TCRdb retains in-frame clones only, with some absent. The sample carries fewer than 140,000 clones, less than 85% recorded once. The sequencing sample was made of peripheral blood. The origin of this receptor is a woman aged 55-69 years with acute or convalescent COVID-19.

CDR3 residues: CASSLVQGMGNSPLHF. In DNA form, the CDR3 reads TGTGCCAGCAGCTTAGTACAGGGGATGGGGAATTCACCCCTCCACTTT. V is TRBV7-6 and J is TRBJ1-6; 7 bases map to TRBD1. The V and J ends lost 1 base and 7 bases, in that order; junction bases with no gene match: 7. The CDR3 length is 16 residues. The V gene's germline CDR1 is SGHVS and CDR2 FNYEAQ.